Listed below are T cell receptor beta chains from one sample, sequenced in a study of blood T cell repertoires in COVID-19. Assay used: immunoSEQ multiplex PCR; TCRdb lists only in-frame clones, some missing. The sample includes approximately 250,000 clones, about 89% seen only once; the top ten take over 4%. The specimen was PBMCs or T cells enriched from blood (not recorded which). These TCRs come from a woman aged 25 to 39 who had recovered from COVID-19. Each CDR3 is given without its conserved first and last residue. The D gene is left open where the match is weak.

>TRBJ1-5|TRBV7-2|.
ASSLILDWGTNQPQH
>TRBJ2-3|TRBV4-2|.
ASSQASGSSTDTQY
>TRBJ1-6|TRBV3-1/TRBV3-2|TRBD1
ASSQDRNSPLH
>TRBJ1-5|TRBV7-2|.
ASSQGYSNQPQH
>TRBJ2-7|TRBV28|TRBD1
ASSETGGYEQY
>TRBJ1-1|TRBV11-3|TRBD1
ASRPGTANTEAF
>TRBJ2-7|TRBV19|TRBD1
ASSRLGTGSLDEQY
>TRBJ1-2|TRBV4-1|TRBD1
ASSQVMGQSFYGYT
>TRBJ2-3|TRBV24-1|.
ATSGPPVSGYTDTQY
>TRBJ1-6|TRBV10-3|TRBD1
AISPGTVYSPLH
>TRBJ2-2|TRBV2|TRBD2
ASSQRDRTGELF
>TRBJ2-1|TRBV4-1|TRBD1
ASSQDFGQDSQF
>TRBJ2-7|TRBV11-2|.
ASSFSAAYEQY
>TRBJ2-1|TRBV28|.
ASSSRVSLGHEQF
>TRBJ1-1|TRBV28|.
ASSYQVRGSEAF
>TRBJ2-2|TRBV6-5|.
ASSGQNRFTGELF
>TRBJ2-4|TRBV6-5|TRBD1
ASRQGAQNIQY
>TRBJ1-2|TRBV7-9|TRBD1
ASSLTGQDGYT
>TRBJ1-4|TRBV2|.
ASSEARGAAAANEKLF
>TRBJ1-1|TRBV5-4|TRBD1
ASSLASGGGPNTEAF
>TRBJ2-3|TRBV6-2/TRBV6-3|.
ASSYWGQSTDTQY
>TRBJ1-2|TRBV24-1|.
ATDSRANYGYT
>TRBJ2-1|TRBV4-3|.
ASSQDYFNEQF
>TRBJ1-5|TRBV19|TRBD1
ASRDRGNQPQH
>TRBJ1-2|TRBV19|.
ASSISLPTNYGYT
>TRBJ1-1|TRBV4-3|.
ASSQARRNTEAF
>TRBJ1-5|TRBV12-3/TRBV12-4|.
ASVRTVNQPQH
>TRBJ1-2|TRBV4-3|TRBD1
ASSPGQGVYGYT
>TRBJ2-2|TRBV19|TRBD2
ASSIGLAAGELF
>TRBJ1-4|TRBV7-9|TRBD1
ASSLARRYRGTNEKLF
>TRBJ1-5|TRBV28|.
ASSRLETNNQPQH
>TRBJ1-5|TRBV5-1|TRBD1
ASSLGTGNQPQH
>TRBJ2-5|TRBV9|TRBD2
ASSLTSGMKETQY
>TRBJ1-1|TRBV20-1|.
SARTGPEAF
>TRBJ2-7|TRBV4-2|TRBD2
ASSQEWTSAGRYEQY
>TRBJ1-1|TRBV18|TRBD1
ASSPPRGRDTEAF
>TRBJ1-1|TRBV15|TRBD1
ATSRDRDRGQKDTEAF
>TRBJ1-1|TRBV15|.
ATSKGQNTEAF
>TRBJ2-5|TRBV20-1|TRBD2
SASKVPGLAPSLQETQY
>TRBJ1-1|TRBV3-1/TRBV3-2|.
ASSQPGGQAFPMNTEAF
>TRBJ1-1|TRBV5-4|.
ASSPRGITEAF
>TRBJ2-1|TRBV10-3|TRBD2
AISESGTSGNEQF
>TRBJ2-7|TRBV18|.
ASSPGTSYEQY
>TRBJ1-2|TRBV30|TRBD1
AWSLRDRGYT
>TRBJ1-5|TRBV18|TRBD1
ASSLQGAGQPQH
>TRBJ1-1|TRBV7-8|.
ASSLHGGTEAF
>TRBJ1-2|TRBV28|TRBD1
ASSSDRGRSYGYT
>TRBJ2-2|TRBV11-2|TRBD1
ASRGTANTGELF
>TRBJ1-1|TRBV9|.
ASSGAYTEAF
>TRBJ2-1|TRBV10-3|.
AIGQNEQF
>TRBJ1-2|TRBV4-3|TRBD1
ASSPGTGTNYGYT